Listed here are 8 T cell receptor beta chains from one sample, sequenced in a study of blood T cell repertoires in COVID-19. The method was immunoSEQ multiplex PCR; TCRdb's version includes in-frame clones alone and lacks a portion of them. Of roughly 170,000 clones in the sample, 70% to 90% are singletons; the top ten hold 1.2%. The sample comprised peripheral blood. Every receptor here comes from a man in his 60s who had recovered from COVID-19.

The chain carries TRBV19 and TRBJ2-1; TRBD2 matches at 11 bases. Germline V gene lookup returns CDR1 LNHDA and CDR2 SQIVND (reference sequence). J was trimmed by 4 bases and V by 1 base; bases with no gene match: 0. The CDR3 sequence is 15 residues long. In DNA, the CDR3 is TGTGCCAGTAGTATAGGACTAGCGGGATACAATGAGCAGTTCTTC. Translating it yields CASSIGLAGYNEQFF.

The chain links TRBV19 to TRBJ2-5; the match to TRBD1 covers 7 bases. The CDR3 covers 15 residues. In germline, CDR1 is LNHDA, CDR2 SQIVND (reference sequence). The ends lost 6 bases at V and 5 bases at J; junction bases unmatched: 12. The CDR3 DNA sequence: TGTGCCAGTAGCAACCGTGGACAGGCAGGCGAGACCCAGTACTTC. It specifies CASSNRGQAGETQYF.

CDR3 sequence (DNA): TGTGCCAGCAGTCCCGGGACAGGGCGCCGTACGGAGACCCAGTACTTC. This encodes CASSPGTGRRTETQYF. The genes are TRBV6-2 or TRBV6-3 and TRBJ2-5; TRBD1 aligns across 9 bases. The CDR3 runs to 16 residues. The germline V gene encodes CDR1 MNHEY and CDR2 SVGEGT. Germline trimming cut 5 bases from V and 5 bases from J; bases unmatched to any gene: 12.

The CDR3 coding sequence is TGTGCCAGCAGCTTAGATCTTCGGGAGTATGGCTACACCTTC. This codes for CASSLDLREYGYTF. This chain links TRBV7-9 with TRBJ1-2; D not resolved. The germline CDR1 and CDR2 sequences are SEHNR and FQNEAQ (reference sequence). The CDR3 loop spans 14 amino acids. The V end lost 1 base, the J end lost 5 bases, and 11 bases lay between the germline ends.

V gene TRBV11-2 combines with J gene TRBJ1-2; TRBD1 might be the D (6 bases). Per germline, CDR1 SGHAT and CDR2 FQNNGV. This CDR3 comprises 14 residues. V lost 4 bases and J lost 2, with 11 bases in between. CDR3 in DNA: TGTGCCAGCAGCTCTCAAACAGGGAACTATGGCTACACCTTC. Translated: CASSSQTGNYGYTF.

The chain is built from TRBV9 and TRBJ1-2, with D possibly TRBD1 on 5 matching bases. There are 15 residues in the CDR3. Germline CDR1 reads SGDLS; CDR2 reads YYNGEE. V was trimmed by 6 bases and J by 4 bases, leaving 19 bases between them. In nucleotides, the CDR3 is TGTGCCAGCACGCTGACAGAGATGGGATCCTATGGCTACACCTTC. Protein sequence: CASTLTEMGSYGYTF.

This chain joins TRBV19 and TRBJ2-5, with a tentative D call TRBD2 (6 bases). CDR1 and CDR2 from the germline V gene are LNHDA and SQIVND (reference sequence). The CDR3 contains 15 residues. Trimming removed 4 bases from V and 1 base from J, with 13 bases in between. This chain's CDR3 is CASSTSWGVQETQYF. CDR3 nucleotides: TGTGCCAGTAGTACCTCTTGGGGGGTCCAAGAGACCCAGTACTTC.

The chain links TRBV5-5 to TRBJ1-2; weak D call: TRBD1 (5 bases). The germline CDR1 and CDR2 sequences are SGHKS and YYEKEE (reference sequence). CDR3 size: 15 residues. The germline V and J ends were trimmed by 0 bases and 7 bases, with 16 bases remaining between them. CDR3 sequence reads: CASSLEAGRVGGYTF. CDR3 DNA: TGTGCCAGCAGCTTGGAGGCTGGCAGGGTCGGTGGCTACACCTTC. Full variable domain (rest looked up from reference TRBV5-5 and TRBJ1-2): DAGVTQSPTHLIKTRGQQVTLRCSPISGHKSVSWYQQVLGQGPQFIFQYYEKEERGRGNFPDRFSARQFPNYSSELNVNALLLGDSALYLCASSLEAGRVGGYTFGSGTRLTVV.